These T cell receptor beta chains were read from a single sample in a study of T and B cells in COVID-19 patients. TCRdb analysed the multiplex PCR reads with MiXCR anew, one entry per CDR3 protein. The sample carries about 4,000 distinct CDR3 sequences, around 25% recorded once. The sequenced sample was blood. The receptors here all came from a human donor with active COVID-19. The CDR3 runs from the conserved cysteine through the conserved F or W. The order of the fields is J gene, clone size, V gene, CDR3 protein. Only part of the rows carry a size: once, few, many, or a class if the clone is expanded.

TRBJ2-1 | once | TRBV29-1 | CSVGGQGYNEQFF
TRBJ2-5 | - | TRBV7-6 | CASSPDRGQETQYF
TRBJ1-1 | - | TRBV20-1 | CSASQGMETEAFF
TRBJ2-5 | medium-sized | TRBV18 | CASSNQRGETQYF
TRBJ2-1 | large | TRBV6-5 | CASSLPTGLEQFF
TRBJ2-3 | medium-sized | TRBV18 | CASSPPYAGGPDTQYF
TRBJ2-6 | medium-sized | TRBV18 | CASSRVAGRPGANVLTF
TRBJ2-7 | - | TRBV19 | CASSPTTYEQYF
TRBJ1-5 | many | TRBV30 | CAASQGVGNQPQHF
TRBJ2-3 | medium-sized | TRBV19 | CASSRAAGKDSSTDTQYF
TRBJ2-3 | few | TRBV6-5 | CASSESNPTQYF
TRBJ1-4 | few | TRBV6-5 | CASSLQGAGSEKLFF
TRBJ1-4 | medium-sized | TRBV19 | CASSVLGGGNEKLFF
TRBJ1-2 | medium-sized | TRBV19 | CASSPGGFYGYTF
TRBJ1-6 | large | TRBV29-1 | CSVEDRGLLHF
TRBJ1-1 | few | TRBV18 | CASSPAGFNTEAFF
TRBJ2-3 | few | TRBV11-2 | CASSRARSDTQYF
TRBJ1-5 | few | TRBV18 | CASSPTSTDERPQHF
TRBJ2-3 | once | TRBV24-1 | CATSVGLAGGPDTQYF
TRBJ1-5 | few | TRBV20-1 | CSARGAGLGNQPQHF
TRBJ2-7 | many | TRBV12-3/TRBV12-4 | CASSFGLAGSRGFHEQYF
TRBJ1-3 | - | TRBV20-1 | CSARAYVGNTIYF
TRBJ2-3 | medium-sized | TRBV27 | CASSLTYGTDTQYF
TRBJ1-4 | - | TRBV24-1 | CATSDFKAGVEKLFF
TRBJ2-2 | medium-sized | TRBV7-2 | CASRTSGDTGELFF
TRBJ2-5 | few | TRBV5-1 | CASRKLAGGVETQYF
TRBJ1-5 | - | TRBV5-1 | CASSLGGQGHQPQHF
TRBJ2-3 | large | TRBV6-5 | CASSYTPADTQYF
TRBJ2-1 | many | TRBV13 | CASSFAGGPNNEQFF
TRBJ2-5 | few | TRBV28 | CASSSSWGTAPQETQYF
TRBJ2-2 | - | TRBV7-2 | CASSLSGGAHGELFF
TRBJ1-1 | medium-sized | TRBV5-6 | CASSIRDRGEGTEAFF
TRBJ1-5 | - | TRBV10-2 | CASSETANNQPQHF
TRBJ2-7 | - | TRBV29-1 | CSVGGQAYEQYF
TRBJ2-5 | - | TRBV7-4 | CASSSTLRGGPETQYF
TRBJ1-1 | few | TRBV6-4 | CASSDSWGDKSFF
TRBJ1-1 | medium-sized | TRBV19 | CASSIGAGQGARNTEAFF